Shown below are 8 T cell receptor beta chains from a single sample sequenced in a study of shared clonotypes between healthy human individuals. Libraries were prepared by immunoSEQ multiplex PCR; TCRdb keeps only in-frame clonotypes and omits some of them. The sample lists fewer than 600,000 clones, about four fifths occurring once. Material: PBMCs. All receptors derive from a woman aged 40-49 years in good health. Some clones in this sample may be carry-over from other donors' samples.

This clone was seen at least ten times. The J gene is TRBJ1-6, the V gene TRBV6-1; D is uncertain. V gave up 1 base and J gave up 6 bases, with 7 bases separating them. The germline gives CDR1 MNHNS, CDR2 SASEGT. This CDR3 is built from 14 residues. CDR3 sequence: CASSEVSINSPLHF. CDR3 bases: TGTGCCAGCAGTGAAGTCAGCATTAATTCACCCCTCCACTTT.

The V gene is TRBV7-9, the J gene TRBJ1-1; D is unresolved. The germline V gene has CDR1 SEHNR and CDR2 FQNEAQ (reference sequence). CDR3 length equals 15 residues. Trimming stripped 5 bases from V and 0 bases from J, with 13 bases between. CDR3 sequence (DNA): TGTGCCAGCAGCCCCCGTCGCGGTGTGAACACTGAAGCTTTCTTT. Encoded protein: CASSPRRGVNTEAFF. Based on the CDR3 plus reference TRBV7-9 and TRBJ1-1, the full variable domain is DTGVSQNPRHKITKRGQNVTFRCDPISEHNRLYWYRQTLGQGPEFLTYFQNEAQLEKSRLLSDRFSAERPKGSFSTLEIQRTEQGDSAMYLCASSPRRGVNTEAFFGQGTRLTVV.

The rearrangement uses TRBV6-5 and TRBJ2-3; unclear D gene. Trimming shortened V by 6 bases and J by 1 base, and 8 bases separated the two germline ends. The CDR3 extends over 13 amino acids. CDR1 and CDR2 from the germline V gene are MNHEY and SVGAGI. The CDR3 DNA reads TGTGCCAGCAGCGGCCCGGGCACAGATACGCAGTATTTT. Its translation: CASSGPGTDTQYF.

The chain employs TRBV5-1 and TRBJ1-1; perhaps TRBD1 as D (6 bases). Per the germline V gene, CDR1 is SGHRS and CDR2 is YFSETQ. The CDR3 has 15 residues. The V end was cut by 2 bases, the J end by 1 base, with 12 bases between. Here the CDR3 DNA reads TGCGCCAGCAGCTTCCGGCAGGGGTCGAACACTGAAGCTTTCTTT. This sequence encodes CASSFRQGSNTEAFF.

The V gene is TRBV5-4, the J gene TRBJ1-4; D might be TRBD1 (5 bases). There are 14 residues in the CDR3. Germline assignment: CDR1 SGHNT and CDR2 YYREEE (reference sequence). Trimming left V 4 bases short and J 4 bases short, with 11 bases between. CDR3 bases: TGTGCCAGCAGCATCGACAGTTTTAATGAAAAACTGTTTTTT. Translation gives CASSIDSFNEKLFF.

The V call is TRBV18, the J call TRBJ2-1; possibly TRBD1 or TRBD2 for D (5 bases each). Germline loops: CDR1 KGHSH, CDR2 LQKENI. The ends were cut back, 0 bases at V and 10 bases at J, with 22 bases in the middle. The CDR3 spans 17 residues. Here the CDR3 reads CASSPPVRARDPTEQFF. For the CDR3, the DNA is TGTGCCAGCTCACCACCAGTGCGTGCTAGGGACCCTACCGAGCAGTTCTTC.

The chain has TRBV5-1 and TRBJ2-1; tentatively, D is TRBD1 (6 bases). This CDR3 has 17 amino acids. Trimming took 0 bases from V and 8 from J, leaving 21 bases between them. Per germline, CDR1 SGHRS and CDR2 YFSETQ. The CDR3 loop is CASSLARQDLSGDEQFF. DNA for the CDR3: TGCGCCAGCAGCTTGGCCAGACAGGATCTGAGCGGCGATGAGCAGTTCTTC.

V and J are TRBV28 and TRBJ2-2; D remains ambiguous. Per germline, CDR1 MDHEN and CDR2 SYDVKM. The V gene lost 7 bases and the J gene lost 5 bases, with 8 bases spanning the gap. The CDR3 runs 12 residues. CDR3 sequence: CASTPFTGELFF. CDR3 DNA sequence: TGTGCCAGCACCCCCTTTACCGGGGAGCTGTTTTTT.